This T cell receptor beta chain stems from a study of T-cell memory formation after mild COVID-19. Study details: The TCR clusters were mostly specific to one donor. Study-level points and caveats: Mainly CM and EM harbored the contracting CD4+ clones; mainly EMRA harbored the CD8+ ones. Pre-infection memory showed some responding clones, and this suggested that cross-reactive memory joined.

Per the germline V gene, CDR1 is WSHSY and CDR2 is SAAADI. With V trimmed by 10 bases and J by 9 bases, 12 bases remained unmatched. The CDR3 runs to 15 residues. A 5'RACE reaction primed in the constant segment made cDNA libraries of TCR alpha and TCR beta, and these carried sample barcodes and UMIs. TCRdb fed the 5' RACE reads into MiXCR, producing one record per CDR3 protein. The sample has approximately 240,000 distinct CDR3 sequences; about a sixth are singletons. This clonotype was seen more than once but under ten times. The target antigen is unknown. The rearrangement uses TRBV10-2 and TRBJ1-6; 10 bases align to TRBD1. Sequencing was carried out using PBMCs or a T cell subset sorted from them (not recorded which). This TCR came from a man aged 18 to 30 who had mild COVID-19 (a few samples of this study predate the infection). Cell type and time point are not known. Here the CDR3 reads CATRPRDRGFSPLHF. Written as DNA, the CDR3 is TGCGCCACAAGACCCCGGGACAGGGGATTTTCACCCCTCCACTTT.